The 23 T cell receptor beta chains in this list originate from one sample, sequenced in a study of T cell clonality in common variable immunodeficiency. Only in-frame clones appear in the TCRdb table, and some are missing; sequencing was by immunoSEQ multiplex PCR. The sample includes around 24,000 clones, none of them occurring once. Study-wide points: In common variable immunodeficiency, TCR beta chains reportedly carried fewer deletions and N-nucleotide insertions.

No antigen has been assigned to these receptors. Material for sequencing was peripheral blood mononuclear cells. The receptor source for this set is a human donor with common variable immunodeficiency.

To note about this clone: The CDR3 extends 3 residues past the end of the read, so its final part is completed from the germline J gene. This sample includes further DNA sequences coding for the same CDR3. The chain links TRBV6-1 to TRBJ1-5; D perhaps matches TRBD1 (6 bases). V was cut by 4 bases and J by 0 bases, with 10 bases left in between. The CDR3 runs to 15 residues. Germline V gives CDR1 MNHNS, CDR2 SASEGT. CDR3 DNA (partial): TGTGCCAGCAGTGGAAGGACAGATAGCAATCAGCCC. This codes for CASSGRTDSNQP. The entire CDR3 sequence reads CASSGRTDSNQPQHF.

This clone was observed at least ten times. The read finishes 3 residues shy of the CDR3 end, and the germline J gene is used to complete it. The chain employs TRBV6-1 and TRBJ2-4; 9 bases agree with TRBD1. The CDR3 is 15 residues long. Trimming at V came to 2 bases and at J to 6 bases, leaving 5 bases not matched to a gene. Germline CDR1 and CDR2: MNHNS and SASEGT. The CDR3 loop reads CASSEFLGQGNIQYF. Partial CDR3 DNA: TGTGCCAGCAGTGAATTTTTGGGACAGGGAAACATT.

In its sample, this clone was seen many times. The CDR3 end falls 3 residues outside the read, so it is completed with the germline J gene. The chain is built from TRBV5-4 and TRBJ2-3, with D possibly being TRBD2 (6 bases). With 4 bases removed from V and 4 bases from J, the gap between germline ends came to 7 bases. This CDR3 is built from 12 residues. The V gene's germline CDR1 is SGHNT and CDR2 YYREEE (reference sequence). CDR3 DNA, as far as it was read: TGTGCCAGCAGCCCGGGGGCAGATACG. Translated: CASSPGADT. The full CDR3 protein reads CASSPGADTQYF. The full variable domain, completed using reference TRBV5-4 and TRBJ2-3, is ETGVTQSPTHLIKTRGQQVTLRCSSQSGHNTVSWYQQALGQGPQFIFQYYREEENGRGNFPPRFSGLQFPNYSSELNVNALELDDSALYLCASSPGADTQYFGPGTRLTVL.

Concerning this clone: The missing CDR3 end, 3 residues past where the read stops, is filled in from the germline J gene. The rearrangement uses TRBV7-9 and TRBJ2-3; D not resolved. Germline CDR1 reads SEHNR; CDR2 reads FQNEAQ (reference sequence). CDR3 length equals 15 residues. Trimming cost V 1 base and J 2 bases, with 10 bases left between them. This CDR3 is CASSLDSSNTDTQYF. The covered CDR3 bases are TGTGCCAGCAGCTTAGATAGCAGCAACACAGATACG. The full variable domain, rest sourced from reference TRBV7-9 and TRBJ2-3, is DTGVSQNPRHKITKRGQNVTFRCDPISEHNRLYWYRQTLGQGPEFLTYFQNEAQLEKSRLLSDRFSAERPKGSFSTLEIQRTEQGDSAMYLCASSLDSSNTDTQYFGPGTRLTVL.

In its sample, this clone was seen many times. Read data end 3 residues before the CDR3 end; the end is taken from the germline J gene. The rearrangement joins TRBV19 to TRBJ1-1; D possibly corresponds to TRBD1 (5 bases). Germline CDR1 and CDR2: LNHDA and SQIVND (reference sequence). V shed 5 bases and J shed 5 bases, with 18 bases lying between them. This CDR3 is 15 amino acids long. CDR3 bases read: TGTGCCAGTAGTTTCCAACAGGTTGGAGGTACTGAA. Encoded protein: CASSFQQVGGTE. The CDR3 reads in full as CASSFQQVGGTEAFF.

The sample holds a few counts of this clone. This may be a read error: a much more frequent sequence differs by one nucleotide. The read terminates 3 residues before the CDR3 end, so the remaining end is supplied by the germline J gene. The V call is TRBV7-2, the J call TRBJ2-1; D not certain. This CDR3 has 13 residues. Trimming took 1 base from V and 4 from J, leaving 5 bases between them. Germline CDR1 is SGHTA and CDR2 is FQGNSA. The CDR3 spells CASSLVQYNEQFF. CDR3 DNA (partial): TGTGCCAGCAGCTTAGTACAGTACAATGAG.

This clone was seen a handful of times. The observed sequence ends 3 residues before the CDR3 terminus, with the missing tail filled in from the germline J gene. The chain employs TRBV5-4 and TRBJ2-5; 7 bases line up with TRBD2. The CDR3 runs to 15 residues. Germline CDR1 SGHNT, CDR2 YYREEE (reference sequence). Unmatched junction bases numbered 3, after V lost 0 bases and J lost 1 base. CDR3 loop: CASSLATSAQETQYF. The CDR3 bases that were read are TGTGCCAGCAGCTTGGCCACTAGCGCCCAAGAGACC.

In its sample, this clone was seen many times. The read falls 3 residues short of the CDR3 end, and the missing part is taken from the germline J gene. J is TRBJ2-2 and V is TRBV20-1; 7 nucleotides line up with TRBD2. Losses at the gene ends were 3 bases for V and 3 bases for J; bases not matched to a gene: 1. Germline V gene data show CDR1 as DFQATT and CDR2 as SNEGSKA (reference sequence). This CDR3 has 13 amino acids. The sequenced part of the CDR3 DNA is TGCAGTGCTAGGCGGGGGTACACCGGGGAG. It translates to CSARRGYTGE. Given in full, the CDR3 is CSARRGYTGELFF.

This clone showed up just a few times. The read comes to an end 3 residues before the CDR3 does, leaving the germline J gene to fill in the end. This chain uses TRBV20-1 with TRBJ2-7; the match to TRBD1 covers 9 bases. Germline values: CDR1 DFQATT, CDR2 SNEGSKA (reference sequence). V shed 4 bases and J 5 bases; nucleotides not matched to a gene: 12. This CDR3 has 15 residues. CDR3 residues: CSATDRGTPLDEQYF. CDR3 DNA (partial): TGCAGTGCTACGGACAGGGGTACACCTCTCGACGAG.

This clone turned up a few times. The read ends 3 residues before the CDR3 terminus; that terminus is restored from the germline J gene. J is TRBJ2-1 and V is TRBV20-1; TRBD2 agrees at 12 bases. V was pared by 0 bases and J by 9 bases, with 15 bases of the junction left unmatched. Germline lookup yields CDR1 DFQATT and CDR2 SNEGSKA (reference sequence). The CDR3 sequence is 18 residues long. The CDR3 is CSAREFRLAGGVLGEQFF. The sequenced CDR3 bases are TGCAGTGCTAGAGAATTCAGGCTAGCGGGAGGGGTTTTGGGTGAG.

This clone occurred a few times. The read ends 3 residues early relative to the CDR3; the germline J gene fills the gap. The chain joins TRBV5-1 to TRBJ2-1; TRBD2 is a possible D gene (6 bases). The CDR3 contains 13 residues. V was shortened by 4 bases and J by 5 bases, with 10 bases between the two germline ends. Germline V gives CDR1 SGHRS, CDR2 YFSETQ. The covered CDR3 bases are TGCGCCAGCAGCGTCATAGCGGACAATGAG. Translating gives CASSVIADNE. The whole CDR3 reads CASSVIADNEQFF.

There are a few counts of this clone. The read comes to an end 3 residues before the CDR3 does, leaving the germline J gene to fill in the end. This chain links TRBV20-1 with TRBJ1-6, with D possibly matching TRBD1 (6 bases). This CDR3 is 12 amino acids long. In germline, CDR1 is DFQATT, CDR2 SNEGSKA (reference sequence). The sequenced CDR3 bases are TGCAGTGCTACCACACAGGGAGCGACC. It translates to CSATTQGAT. The full CDR3 is CSATTQGATLHF.

Incomplete CDR3 DNA: TGTGCCAGCAGCCTCGCGGCTGGCGAG. Protein: CASSLAAGE. The whole CDR3 region reads CASSLAAGEQYF. This chain links TRBV7-9 with TRBJ2-7; no firm D call. The DNA ends 3 residues before the CDR3 does, and the rest of the CDR3 is filled in from the germline J gene. The ends were cut back, 5 bases at V and 6 bases at J, with 11 bases in the middle. Per germline, CDR1 SEHNR and CDR2 FQNEAQ (reference sequence). CDR3 size: 12 residues.

This clone was found a few times. The read stops 3 residues short of the end of the CDR3; the missing end is completed from the germline J gene. The rearrangement joins TRBV19 to TRBJ2-2; 10 bases are a match to TRBD1. The CDR3 runs 16 residues. CDR1 and CDR2 from the germline V gene are LNHDA and SQIVND (reference sequence). V was clipped by 5 bases and J by 6 bases; unmatched bases: 9. CDR3: CASSPPGTGAAGELFF. The CDR3 bases that were read are TGTGCCAGTAGTCCTCCCGGGACAGGGGCCGCCGGGGAG.

This clone was counted only a few times. CDR3 amino acids: CASRTESGNTIYF. Incomplete CDR3 DNA: TGTGCCAGCAGGACAGAGTCTGGAAACACC. V is TRBV2 and J is TRBJ1-3; weak D call: TRBD1 (5 bases). The CDR3 goes on 3 residues after the read ends, and that part is filled in from the germline J gene. Per the germline V gene, CDR1 is SNHLY and CDR2 is FYNNEI. Trimming removed 6 bases from V and 1 base from J, with 7 bases in between. The CDR3 loop spans 13 amino acids.

This clone was observed a few times. The CDR3 end is not reached by the read, which stops 3 residues before it; the germline J gene fills it in. The chain carries TRBV7-8 and TRBJ2-1; maybe TRBD1 (5 bases). The V and J ends lost 7 bases and 7 bases respectively, with 17 bases between them. CDR1 and CDR2 from the germline V gene are SGHVS and FQNEAQ. CDR3 size: 14 residues. CDR3 bases read: TGTGCCAGCAATATACAGGACGGGCGAAATGAG. This gives the protein CASNIQDGRNE. In full, the CDR3 is CASNIQDGRNEQFF.

With regard to this clone: The CDR3 end falls 3 residues outside the read, so it is completed with the germline J gene. The V call is TRBV7-3, the J call TRBJ1-1, with unresolved D. Germline CDR1 and CDR2: SGHTA and FQGTGA. CDR3 length: 16 residues. Trimming removed 5 bases at V and 0 bases at J, with 16 bases between. The CDR3 here is CASSPYGDGMNTEAFF. CDR3 DNA (partial): TGTGCCAGCAGCCCCTACGGGGATGGGATGAACACTGAA.

This clone showed up just a few times. The sequenced fragment ends 3 residues before the CDR3 boundary, so the rest is inferred from the germline J gene. The rearrangement uses TRBV18 and TRBJ2-1; 7 bases agree with TRBD2. CDR1 and CDR2 (germline): KGHSH, LQKENI. J gave up 4 bases and V 0 bases, and 6 bases lay outside the gene matches. The CDR3 sequence is 16 residues long. The CDR3 sequence is CASSPPGGRGYNEQFF. The part of the CDR3 DNA that was read is TGTGCCAGCTCACCACCGGGCGGGAGAGGTTACAATGAG.

This clone was found many times. Read coverage stops 3 residues before the CDR3 terminus; the germline J gene supplies the remainder. This chain connects TRBV3-1 (or the pseudogene TRBV3-2) to TRBJ2-1; 10 bases are a match to TRBD2. Trimming cost V 4 bases and J 7 bases; bases outside gene matches: 7. Germline values: CDR1 LGHDT, CDR2 YNNKEL (reference sequence). The CDR3 loop spans 15 amino acids. CDR3 loop: CASSLLAGRGNEQFF. The CDR3 bases that were read are TGTGCCAGCAGCCTACTAGCGGGAAGAGGAAATGAG.

At least ten counts were recorded for this clone. The read terminates 3 residues before the CDR3 end, so the remaining end is supplied by the germline J gene. The V and J genes are TRBV29-1 and TRBJ2-4; 7 nucleotides line up with TRBD1. V lost 4 bases to trimming and J lost 7 bases; unmatched junction nucleotides: 7. This CDR3 contains 13 residues. Germline CDR1 SQVTM, CDR2 ANQGSEA. The part of the CDR3 DNA that was read is TGCAGCGTTGGGACAGGAGGTATGAACATT. Translated, it gives CSVGTGGMNI. The complete CDR3 protein is CSVGTGGMNIQYF.

Notes on this clone: Read coverage stops 3 residues before the CDR3 terminus; the germline J gene supplies the remainder. V gene TRBV19 combines with J gene TRBJ2-3; 8 bases map to TRBD1. Germline trimming cut 0 bases from V and 5 bases from J; bases unmatched to any gene: 7. Germline V lookup: CDR1 LNHDA, CDR2 SQIVND (reference sequence). This CDR3 contains 16 residues. CDR3 protein: CASSIDWTGSIDTQYF. CDR3 DNA (partial): TGTGCCAGTAGTATAGATTGGACAGGGTCTATAGATACG.

Of note for this clone: The read is 3 residues too short to cover the CDR3 end, so that end is filled in from the germline J gene. The gene calls are TRBV7-6 and TRBJ2-7; TRBD1 aligns across 9 bases. CDR3 length equals 14 residues. Trimming removed 5 bases from V and 2 bases from J; junction bases left unmatched: 4. Germline assignment: CDR1 SGHVS and CDR2 FNYEAQ. The CDR3 sequence is CASSVGTGTYEQYF. The DNA read from the CDR3 is TGTGCCAGCAGCGTCGGGACAGGGACCTACGAG.

Note on this clone: The observed sequence ends 3 residues before the CDR3 terminus, with the missing tail filled in from the germline J gene. The chain uses TRBV7-2 and TRBJ2-1, with D tentatively TRBD2 (6 bases). This CDR3 has 13 residues. Germline CDR1 and CDR2: SGHTA and FQGNSA. V lost 6 bases to trimming and J lost 5 bases, with 11 bases between them. The CDR3 sequence: CASRRIADNEQFF. The sequenced CDR3 bases are TGTGCCAGCAGAAGAATAGCGGACAATGAG.